This T cell receptor beta chain was profiled in a study of T cell changes during pregnancy in multiple sclerosis (dated by TCRdb to between 2018 and 2020). General notes on the study: The study examined how the T cell repertoire changed over the course of pregnancy in women with multiple sclerosis.

The germline V end is reduced by 8 bases and the J end by 1 base; junction bases left unmatched: 8. The CDR3 covers 15 residues, taking in both the cysteine and the phenylalanine. Here the CDR3 DNA is all that survives: 45 bases in frame from base 1. From the germline V gene, CDR1 is SNHLY and CDR2 is FYNNEI. The library was produced with the immunoSEQ multiplex PCR assay. TCRdb re-hosts the immuneACCESS table, in-frame sequences only. Its copies lack some clones; in the studies checked, an unresolved V gene accounts for under half of them, and the cause for the rest is not known. This sample holds roughly 40,000 clones; roughly 85% were observed only once. 1.2% of the sample is in the top ten clones. Concerning this clone itself: Its antigen is not yet known. Nothing much larger sits one base from this clone, and base qualities are not available.

This TCR derives from a female donor with multiple sclerosis, enrolled in a pregnancy study. The starting material was CD4+ T cells from peripheral blood mononuclear cells, obtained before pregnancy. This chain joins TRBV2 to TRBJ2-3, with 8 bases in between that match TRBD1. The CDR3 protein sequence reads: CASAGQGRGTDTQYF. The nucleotide sequence is given as TGTGCCAGCGCTGGACAGGGCCGAGGCACAGATACGCAGTATTTT.